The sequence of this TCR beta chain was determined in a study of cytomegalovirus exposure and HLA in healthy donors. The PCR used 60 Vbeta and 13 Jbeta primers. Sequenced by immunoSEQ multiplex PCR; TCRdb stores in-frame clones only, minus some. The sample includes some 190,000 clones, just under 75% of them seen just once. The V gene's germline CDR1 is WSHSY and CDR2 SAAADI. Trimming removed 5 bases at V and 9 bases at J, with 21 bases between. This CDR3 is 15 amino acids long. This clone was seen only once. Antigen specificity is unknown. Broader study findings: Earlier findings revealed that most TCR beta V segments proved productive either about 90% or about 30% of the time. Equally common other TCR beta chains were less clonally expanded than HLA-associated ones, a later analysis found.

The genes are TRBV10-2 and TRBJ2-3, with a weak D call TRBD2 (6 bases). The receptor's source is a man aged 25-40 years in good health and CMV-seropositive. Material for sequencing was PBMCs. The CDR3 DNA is TGCGCCAGCAGTACCCCCCCCGGGGCGGGGAACACGCAGTATTTT. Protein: CASSTPPGAGNTQYF.